These T cell receptor beta chains were read from a single sample in a study of cytomegalovirus exposure and HLA in healthy donors. Profiling relied on immunoSEQ multiplex PCR, and the TCRdb table lists in-frame clones only, not all of them. The table includes around 200,000 clones, around 85% detected once. Sequencing used PBMCs. Every receptor here comes from a woman aged 45 to 65 in good health and CMV-seronegative. CDR3s include the opening cysteine and the closing phenylalanine or tryptophan. The D gene is left open where the match is weak. Clone size is stated in some rows and not others, as once, few, many or a class when expanded.

. TRBJ2-2 TRBV5-6 TRBD2 TGTGCCAGCAGCCCGGGGAGGGCGTGGAACACCGGGGAGCTGTTTTTT CASSPGRAWNTGELFF
. TRBJ2-3 TRBV7-6 TRBD2 TGTGCCAGCAGACTAGCGGGAGATACGCAGTATTTT CASRLAGDTQYF
. TRBJ1-1 TRBV6-6 . TGTGCCAGCAGCTTATTTCCCAGGGAACCTGAAGCTTTCTTT CASSLFPREPEAFF
. TRBJ1-3 TRBV28 . TGTGCCAGCAACCCCAGTAGGAAGGCTCCAGGAGGTAGGGCTTCTGGAAACACCATATATTTT CASNPSRKAPGGRASGNTIYF
. TRBJ2-2 TRBV19 . TGTGCCAGTAAACCCGGGGTCAGGAACACCGGGGAGCTGTTTTTT CASKPGVRNTGELFF
. TRBJ1-3 TRBV2 TRBD1 TGTGCCAGCTATTACTCGCCGGGACAGGGAACATTAGCATATGGAAACACCATATATTTT CASYYSPGQGTLAYGNTIYF
once TRBJ1-2 TRBV6-5 TRBD1 TGTGCCAGCAGTTACCAGACAGGGGGCCTTAACTATGGCTACACCTTC CASSYQTGGLNYGYTF
. TRBJ2-7 TRBV6-1 TRBD1 TGTGCCAGCAGTTTACAGGGGGCCTCGGACGAGCAGTACTTC CASSLQGASDEQYF
. TRBJ2-7 TRBV9 TRBD2 TGTGCCAGCAGCCCCACTAGCGGGGGAGGAGGGGGGTCCTACGAGCAGTACTTC CASSPTSGGGGGSYEQYF
. TRBJ2-5 TRBV27 TRBD2 TGTGCCAGCAGTTTATCGCTAGCGGGAGGGCCTCTCCGTGAGACCCAGTACTTC CASSLSLAGGPLRETQYF
. TRBJ1-5 TRBV27 . TGTGCCAGCGGATCATTGCGGGCAGGCCAGAAGTCCCAGCATTTT CASGSLRAGQKSQHF
. TRBJ2-1 TRBV6-1 . TGTGCCAGCATGAGGGAGAGGGTGGGGAATGAGCAGTTCTTC CASMRERVGNEQFF
. TRBJ2-2 TRBV28 TRBD1 TGTGCCAGCAGTCACATACAGGGGGCGACCGGGGAGCTGTTTTTT CASSHIQGATGELFF
once TRBJ1-6 TRBV7-8 TRBD1 TGTGCCAGCAAACAGGGGGCTCAGGGGTCACCCCTCCACTTT CASKQGAQGSPLHF
once TRBJ1-5 TRBV6-1 . TGTGCCAGCAGTGAGGGTCAGGCGTATCAGCCCCAGCATTTT CASSEGQAYQPQHF
. TRBJ2-7 TRBV10-3 TRBD1 TGTGCCATCAGTGAACAGGGGAGTGACTACGAGCAGTACTTC CAISEQGSDYEQYF
. TRBJ2-3 TRBV6-1 TRBD1 TGTGCCATCCCCACCCGGGACAGGGGCCAAGATACGCAGTATTTT CAIPTRDRGQDTQYF
. TRBJ1-5 TRBV6-1 TRBD1 TGTGCCAGCAGTGACTTCCAGGGGGGCAGGCAGCCCCAGCATTTT CASSDFQGGRQPQHF
. TRBJ2-3 TRBV6-5 . TGTGCCAGCAGTTCCGGAGGGCTCCTGGATACGCAGTATTTT CASSSGGLLDTQYF
. TRBJ1-5 TRBV9 TRBD1 TGTGCTAGCAGGACAGGGGGTAGCAATCAGCCCCAGCATTTT CASRTGGSNQPQHF
. TRBJ2-3 TRBV9 TRBD2 TGTGCCAGCAGCGTAGGAGCACTAGCGGGACGCACAGATACGCAGTATTTT CASSVGALAGRTDTQYF
once TRBJ2-6 TRBV2 TRBD1 TGTGCCAGCAGTGGATCAGGGGGCTCTGGGGCCAACGTCCTGACTTTC CASSGSGGSGANVLTF
. TRBJ1-4 TRBV28 TRBD1 TGTGCCAGCAGATACACCGTGGGACAGGGAAATGAAAAACTGTTTTTT CASRYTVGQGNEKLFF
. TRBJ2-7 TRBV6-1 TRBD2 TGTGCCAGCAGTTCCCGGCTAGCGGGGACCTACGAGCAGTACTTC CASSSRLAGTYEQYF
. TRBJ2-3 TRBV6-4 TRBD2 TGTGCCAGCAGTGACTCCGGGACTAGCGGCACAGATACGCAGTATTTT CASSDSGTSGTDTQYF
. TRBJ1-2 TRBV15 TRBD1 TGTGCCACCAGCAGGGTGTCAACCGGGACAGTCAGGAACTATGGCTACACCTTC CATSRVSTGTVRNYGYTF
. TRBJ2-4 TRBV6-5 . TGTGCCAGCCAAAGCGGACTAGCCAAAAACATTCAGTACTTC CASQSGLAKNIQYF
once TRBJ2-7 TRBV5-1 TRBD1 TGCGCCAGCAGTTATACAGGGGCTCACTCCTACGAGCAGTACTTC CASSYTGAHSYEQYF
. TRBJ1-4 TRBV18 TRBD1 TGTGCCAGCTCACCTGACAGGGGCACTAATGAAAAACTGTTTTTT CASSPDRGTNEKLFF
. TRBJ2-1 TRBV6-1 TRBD1 TGTGCCAGCAGTGACCCGGGACAGGGGTACAATGAGCAGTTCTTC CASSDPGQGYNEQFF
. TRBJ1-2 TRBV6-4 . TGTGCCAGCCCTCGGCGGGTCGGTAGGTATGGCTACACCTTC CASPRRVGRYGYTF
once TRBJ2-2 TRBV5-4 TRBD2 TGTGCCAGCAGCCAGGGAGCGGGACTGAACACCGGGGAGCTGTTTTTT CASSQGAGLNTGELFF
. TRBJ1-4 TRBV6-5 TRBD1 TGTGCCAGCAGCCCGGGACAGGGTAACGAAAAACTGTTTTTT CASSPGQGNEKLFF
. TRBJ1-1 TRBV7-2 . TGTGCCAGCAGCTTAGCCCTCGGGGTAAGCCCGAGGACTGAAGCTTTCTTT CASSLALGVSPRTEAFF
. TRBJ2-7 TRBV7-9 . TGTGCCAGCAGCTTAGAGAGGGATCTCTACGAGCAGTACTTC CASSLERDLYEQYF
once TRBJ1-5 TRBV27 . TGTGCCAGCAGCCCGGGTCAGGGAAATCAGCCCCAGCATTTT CASSPGQGNQPQHF
. TRBJ2-3 TRBV2 . TGTGCCAGCACCGGAGGGGGCGGGAAAACAGATACGCAGTATTTT CASTGGGGKTDTQYF
. TRBJ1-2 TRBV19 TRBD1 TGTGCCAGTAGTCCCCGACAGGGGGAAGGCTACACCTTC CASSPRQGEGYTF
. TRBJ1-1 TRBV7-9 . TGTTCCAGCAGCTTAGGGGCGGGGAGCACTGAAGCTTTCTTT CSSSLGAGSTEAFF
few TRBJ1-5 TRBV19 TRBD1 TGTGCCAGTAGTCCGCGAAACAGGGGGCGGAATCAGCCCCAGCATTTT CASSPRNRGRNQPQHF
. TRBJ2-1 TRBV27 . TGTGCCAGCAGTTTAATAGCTGCGGGGTACAATGAGCAGTTCTTC CASSLIAAGYNEQFF
. TRBJ1-4 TRBV19 TRBD1 TGTGCCAGTATGGACAGGTGGAATGAAAAACTGTTTTTT CASMDRWNEKLFF
few TRBJ2-6 TRBV7-8 TRBD1 TGTGCCAGCAGCGGACAGGGTTACTCCGGGGCCAACGTCCTGACTTTC CASSGQGYSGANVLTF
. TRBJ2-3 TRBV28 . TGTGCCAGCAGCTTACCACCTAGCGAGATCAAACCGGATACGCAGTATTTT CASSLPPSEIKPDTQYF
. TRBJ2-7 TRBV5-1 TRBD2 TGCGCCAGCAGCGTTACTAGCGGGAGTCTCTACGAGCAGTACTTC CASSVTSGSLYEQYF
. TRBJ1-4 TRBV6-5 TRBD1 TGTGCCAGCAGTTACTCGGCGACAGGGGGACTAGAAAAACTGTTTTTT CASSYSATGGLEKLFF
. TRBJ2-1 TRBV5-6 . TGTGCCAGCAGAAGGGACTTAGGGGCCCTCTCCTACAATGAGCAGTTCTTC CASRRDLGALSYNEQFF
few TRBJ2-7 TRBV5-1 . TGCGCCAGCAGCCTCAGGGACGAGCAGTACTTC CASSLRDEQYF
. TRBJ2-3 TRBV30 . TGTGCCTGGAGCTCTAGCAGTGAGGATACGCAGTATTTT CAWSSSSEDTQYF